The 29 T cell receptor beta chains below all came from one sample that was sequenced in a study of T cell changes during pregnancy in multiple sclerosis. Method: immunoSEQ multiplex PCR; TCRdb's copy keeps in-frame clones and lacks some. Of roughly 30,000 clones in the sample, roughly 87% were seen once. Material: CD8+ T cells from peripheral blood mononuclear cells, obtained in the second trimester of pregnancy. These receptors were collected from a female donor with multiple sclerosis, enrolled in a pregnancy study.

The rearrangement links TRBV5-4 to TRBJ2-1, with 8 bases aligning to TRBD2. Germline CDR1 reads SGHNT; CDR2 reads YYREEE (reference sequence). V was pared by 7 bases and J by 8 bases, with 14 bases of the junction left unmatched. This CDR3 has 15 amino acids. CDR3 region: CASATGEREIDEQFF. For the CDR3, the DNA is TGTGCCAGCGCCACCGGGGAGCGGGAGATTGATGAGCAGTTCTTC.

A single count supports this clone. The CDR3 DNA reads TGTGCCAGTAATAGCGGGAGCGGGTACGAGCAGTACTTC. This gives the protein CASNSGSGYEQYF. The chain is built from TRBV13 and TRBJ2-7; 9 bases map to TRBD2. V dropped 9 bases and J dropped 4; count of bases not matched to a gene: 7. The CDR3 sequence is 13 residues long. The germline V gene has CDR1 PRHDT and CDR2 FYEKMQ (reference sequence).

This clone showed up just once. The genes are TRBV5-1 and TRBJ2-7; the D gene is possibly TRBD1 (5 bases). Germline V gene sequence: CDR1 SGHRS, CDR2 YFSETQ. Trimming took off 1 base at V and 3 bases at J, with 17 bases between the two ends. The CDR3 covers 16 residues. The CDR3 DNA follows: TGCGCCAGCAGCTTGCCCCGTGACAGTTCAAACTACGAGCAGTACTTC. Amino acids: CASSLPRDSSNYEQYF.

The J gene is TRBJ1-2, the V gene TRBV30; tentative D call: TRBD1 (6 bases). The CDR3 has 15 residues. V was pared by 5 bases and J by 4 bases, with 20 bases between. Per the germline V gene, CDR1 is GTSNPN and CDR2 is SVGIG (reference sequence). Written as DNA, the CDR3 is TGTGCCTGGTGGGGGGGCTGGGAAGAAGGCTATGGCTACACCTTC. Translated, it gives CAWWGGWEEGYGYTF. Full variable domain (missing parts from reference TRBV30 and TRBJ1-2): SQTIHQWPATLVQPVGSPLSLECTVEGTSNPNLYWYRQAAGRGLQLLFYSVGIGQISSEVPQNLSASRPQDRQFILSSKKLLLSDSGFYLCAWWGGWEEGYGYTFGSGTRLTVV.

The J gene is TRBJ2-5, the V gene TRBV19; tentative D call: TRBD1 (5 bases). Trimming took 8 bases from V and 5 from J, leaving 27 bases between them. CDR3 length: 17 residues. Germline assignment: CDR1 LNHDA and CDR2 SQIVND (reference sequence). CDR3 region: CASSEVAWTPRMETQYF. In nucleotides, the CDR3 is TGTGCCAGTTCAGAGGTGGCCTGGACACCCCGAATGGAGACCCAGTACTTC.

This clone has just one count. The chain links TRBV27 to TRBJ2-7, with a possible D match to TRBD1 (6 bases). The CDR3 totals 15 residues. Germline V gene data show CDR1 as MNHEY and CDR2 as SMNVEV (reference sequence). Trimming stripped 3 bases from V and 4 bases from J, with 16 bases between. The DNA for the CDR3 is TGTGCCAGCAGTTTTAGTGGGACATGGCTATACGAGCAGTACTTC. Amino acid sequence: CASSFSGTWLYEQYF.

The chain uses TRBV29-1 and TRBJ2-7; D may be TRBD1 (5 bases). This CDR3 has 13 amino acids. Trimming cost V 2 bases and J 3 bases, with 11 bases left between them. Germline assignment: CDR1 SQVTM and CDR2 ANQGSEA. CDR3 sequence (DNA): TGCAGCGTTGAAACAGACAGACGCTACGAGCAGTACTTC. Its protein is CSVETDRRYEQYF.

This rearrangement joins TRBV7-6 to TRBJ2-3; TRBD2 might be the D (7 bases). The germline V and J ends were trimmed by 8 bases and 0 bases, with 12 bases remaining between them. The CDR3 is 14 residues long. The germline CDR1 and CDR2 sequences are SGHVS and FNYEAQ. CDR3 sequence (DNA): TGTGCCAGCGGAGGGGGGGGGAGCACAGATACGCAGTATTTT. This sequence encodes CASGGGGSTDTQYF.

V is TRBV5-6 and J is TRBJ1-2; D is ambiguous. Trimming shortened V by 4 bases and J by 8 bases, and 15 bases separated the two germline ends. The CDR3 is made up of 13 amino acids. From germline, CDR1 is SGHDT and CDR2 YYEEEE. Here the CDR3 DNA reads TGTGCCAGCAGCCGGGGATCGGGGAGCGGCTACACCTTC. Translated: CASSRGSGSGYTF.

The V call is TRBV7-6, the J call TRBJ2-3; 10 nucleotides agree with TRBD2. V was pared by 7 bases and J by 4 bases, with 8 bases of the junction left unmatched. The CDR3 is 15 residues long. CDR1 and CDR2 (germline): SGHVS, FNYEAQ. The CDR3, as DNA: TGTGCCAGCACCATGGGACTAGCGTTTGCAGATACGCAGTATTTT. This gives the protein CASTMGLAFADTQYF. The full variable domain, rest sourced from reference TRBV7-6 and TRBJ2-3, is GAGVSQSPRYKVTKRGQDVALRCDPISGHVSLYWYRQALGQGPEFLTYFNYEAQQDKSGLPNDRFSAERPEGSISTLTIQRTEQRDSAMYRCASTMGLAFADTQYFGPGTRLTVL.

This clone was counted only a few times. The chain joins TRBV5-1 to TRBJ2-1, with 7 bases lining up with TRBD1. This CDR3 is 15 amino acids long. J lost 2 bases, V lost 4 bases, and 6 bases had no gene match. CDR1 and CDR2 from the germline V gene are SGHRS and YFSETQ. The CDR3 spells CASSLDRSTYNEQFF. Written as DNA, the CDR3 is TGCGCCAGCAGCCTGGACAGGTCGACCTACAATGAGCAGTTCTTC.

The chain couples TRBV9 to TRBJ1-2, with 8 nucleotides matching TRBD1. Looked up from germline, CDR1 is SGDLS and CDR2 is YYNGEE. Unmatched junction bases numbered 9, after V lost 0 bases and J lost 8 bases. CDR3 length: 15 residues. CDR3 protein: CASSVGTGGSLGYTF. The CDR3, as DNA: TGTGCCAGCAGCGTAGGCACAGGGGGGAGTTTGGGCTACACCTTC.

The V gene is TRBV9, the J gene TRBJ1-1, with 10 bases identical to TRBD1. Per the germline V gene, CDR1 is SGDLS and CDR2 is YYNGEE. Trimming at V came to 4 bases and at J to 7 bases, leaving 10 bases not matched to a gene. CDR3 length: 15 amino acids. The CDR3 DNA sequence: TGTGCCAGCAGCCCTCGGACAGGGGGAACCGGTGAAGCTTTCTTT. Residues: CASSPRTGGTGEAFF. Together with reference TRBV9 and TRBJ1-1, the CDR3 gives the full variable domain: DSGVTQTPKHLITATGQRVTLRCSPRSGDLSVYWYQQSLDQGLQFLIQYYNGEERAKGNILERFSAQQFPDLHSELNLSSLELGDSALYFCASSPRTGGTGEAFFGQGTRLTVV.

The CDR3 reads CASSGNVNSSGDYEQYF. The CDR3, as DNA: TGTGCCAGCAGCGGTAACGTGAACTCTAGCGGGGATTACGAGCAGTACTTC. V and J are TRBV9 and TRBJ2-7; 9 bases are a match to TRBD2. Looked up from germline, CDR1 is SGDLS and CDR2 is YYNGEE. The CDR3 runs to 17 residues. V shed 3 bases, J shed 4 bases, and the junction held 14 bases outside the gene matches.

This chain joins TRBV30 and TRBJ1-6; 8 nucleotides agree with TRBD1. V was clipped by 4 bases and J by 9 bases; unmatched bases: 8. This CDR3 is built from 14 residues. The germline CDR1 and CDR2 sequences are GTSNPN and SVGIG (reference sequence). The DNA for the CDR3 is TGTGCCTGGACGGAACGGGACAGGACTTCACCCCTCCACTTT. It specifies CAWTERDRTSPLHF.

The chain is built from TRBV11-2 and TRBJ2-7; 8 nucleotides align to TRBD1. V lost 1 base to trimming and J lost 6 bases; unmatched junction nucleotides: 11. CDR1 and CDR2 from the germline V gene are SGHAT and FQNNGV. There are 16 residues in the CDR3. CDR3 DNA sequence: TGTGCCAGCAGCTTAGCTTCGCGGACAGGGTTGGGCGAGCAGTACTTC. Translation gives CASSLASRTGLGEQYF.

The sample holds a few counts of this clone. The chain recombines TRBV9 with TRBJ1-2, with D unclear. This CDR3 has 18 residues. CDR1 and CDR2 from the germline V gene are SGDLS and YYNGEE. V was pared by 3 bases and J by 2 bases, with 23 bases between. CDR3 DNA sequence: TGTGCCAGCAGCGCCTCGGGTTGGAAAGTGGAACGGAACTATGGCTACACCTTC. Translating gives CASSASGWKVERNYGYTF.

The chain's CDR3 is CASRWGALQPNEQFF. DNA of the CDR3: TGTGCCAGCAGGTGGGGAGCATTACAACCCAATGAGCAGTTCTTC. The rearrangement joins TRBV27 to TRBJ2-1; TRBD2 might be the D (5 bases). Trimming took off 6 bases at V and 6 bases at J, with 18 bases between the two ends. Germline V lookup: CDR1 MNHEY, CDR2 SMNVEV (reference sequence). The CDR3 extends over 15 amino acids.

The gene calls are TRBV7-3 and TRBJ2-5, with D tentatively TRBD1 (7 bases). Germline V gives CDR1 SGHTA, CDR2 FQGTGA. This CDR3 contains 15 residues. V was trimmed by 2 bases and J by 4 bases, leaving 14 bases between them. This CDR3 reads CASSLSGGLVETQYF. For the CDR3, the DNA is TGTGCCAGCAGCTTATCAGGGGGGCTCGTAGAGACCCAGTACTTC.

V is TRBV19 and J is TRBJ2-1; D may be TRBD2 (6 bases). The germline gives CDR1 LNHDA, CDR2 SQIVND (reference sequence). V gave up 3 bases and J gave up 8 bases, with 11 bases separating them. This CDR3 comprises 13 residues. The chain's CDR3 is CASSIFGGDEQFF. The DNA for the CDR3 is TGTGCCAGTAGTATCTTCGGGGGAGATGAGCAGTTCTTC.

The CDR3 loop reads CASSPGAGTYYEQYF. CDR3 sequence (DNA): TGTGCCAGCAGCCCCGGGGCAGGGACTTACTACGAGCAGTACTTC. The V and J genes are TRBV14 and TRBJ2-7, with a possible D match to TRBD2 (6 bases). Germline CDR1 reads SGHDN; CDR2 reads FVKESK. Trimming took 4 bases from V and 3 from J, leaving 16 bases between them. CDR3 length: 15 residues.

The chain joins TRBV28 to TRBJ2-7; 8 nucleotides match TRBD2. The CDR3 runs to 14 residues. The junction had 6 bases not matched to a gene; V was cut back by 6 bases and J by 2 bases. From germline, CDR1 is MDHEN and CDR2 SYDVKM. The CDR3: CASSPGTRTYEQYF. For the CDR3, the DNA is TGTGCCAGCAGCCCCGGGACTAGAACCTACGAGCAGTACTTC.

In its sample, this clone is medium-sized. The chain combines TRBV4-2 with TRBJ2-6, with TRBD2 as a possible D gene (5 bases). The CDR3 contains 16 residues. The V end lost 0 bases, the J end lost 2 bases, and 8 bases lay between the germline ends. Germline V gene lookup returns CDR1 LGHNA and CDR2 YNFKEQ. Here the CDR3 DNA reads TGTGCCAGCAGCCAAGAATCCGGGACTGGGGCCAACGTCCTGACTTTC. Residues: CASSQESGTGANVLTF.

V is TRBV6-5 and J is TRBJ2-7; TRBD1 matches at 7 bases. The germline V gene has CDR1 MNHEY and CDR2 SVGAGI. With V trimmed by 5 bases and J by 2 bases, 6 bases remained unmatched. The CDR3 consists of 14 residues. CDR3: CASSARGYPYEQYF. For the CDR3, the DNA is TGTGCCAGCAGTGCCAGGGGGTACCCCTACGAGCAGTACTTC.

The gene calls are TRBV5-1 and TRBJ1-6; D gene uncertain. The CDR3 is made up of 17 amino acids. Trimming took 4 bases from V and 8 from J, leaving 22 bases between them. The germline CDR1 and CDR2 sequences are SGHRS and YFSETQ. The DNA of the CDR3 is TGCGCCAGCAGCGCCGGTCAGGTAATACGGTCGGATTCACCCCTCCACTTT. It codes for CASSAGQVIRSDSPLHF.

The V gene is TRBV10-3, the J gene TRBJ2-1; 8 positions agree with TRBD1. V trimming: 0 bases; J trimming: 8 bases; junction bases outside the gene matches: 12. Germline lookup yields CDR1 ENHRY and CDR2 SYGVKD. The CDR3 sequence is 17 residues long. Here the CDR3 DNA reads TGTGCCATCAGTGAGTCCTGGGGGACAGGCATTTTGGATGAGCAGTTCTTC. Its translation: CAISESWGTGILDEQFF.

V gene TRBV9 combines with J gene TRBJ1-2; D not certain. Germline V gives CDR1 SGDLS, CDR2 YYNGEE. This CDR3 has 11 residues. The V end lost 3 bases, the J end lost 6 bases, and 6 bases lay between the germline ends. The CDR3 loop reads CASSAFNGYTF. In DNA form, the CDR3 reads TGTGCCAGCAGCGCCTTTAATGGCTACACCTTC.

A few counts support this clone. The chain is built from TRBV6-5 and TRBJ1-2; D is ambiguous. V shed 7 bases and J shed 4 bases, with 13 bases lying between them. The CDR3 is made up of 13 amino acids. The germline CDR1 and CDR2 sequences are MNHEY and SVGAGI. CDR3 sequence: CASNTGNSYGYTF. For the CDR3, the DNA is TGTGCCAGCAATACCGGGAACAGCTATGGCTACACCTTC.

Many counts were recorded for this clone. This sequence joins TRBV6-4 and TRBJ2-1; TRBD2 matches 12 bases. The junction had 0 bases not matched to a gene; V was cut back by 0 bases and J by 9 bases. CDR1 MRHNA and CDR2 SNTAGT come from the germline V gene. There are 14 residues in the CDR3. In nucleotides, the CDR3 is TGTGCCAGCAGTGACTCACTAGCGGGGGGTGAGCAGTTCTTC. Protein product: CASSDSLAGGEQFF.